A single sample is the source of the 31 T cell receptor beta chains below, sequenced in a study of multiple sclerosis patients with progressive multifocal leukoencephalopathy. TCRdb's table, derived via immunoSEQ multiplex PCR, lists solely in-frame clones and lacks some. This sample has 25,000 to 35,000 clones; around 90% occur once, and the top ten carry about 1.1%. The time point here: before natalizumab initiation. The sequencing input was PBMCs. These receptors originate from a human donor with multiple sclerosis.

The chain links TRBV5-6 to TRBJ1-2; D is uncertain. Trimming pared 1 base from V and 6 bases from J, leaving 10 bases between. CDR1 is SGHDT, CDR2 YYEEEE, per germline. The CDR3 contains 13 residues. CDR3 sequence reads: CASSLRHGDGYTF. The CDR3 coding sequence is TGTGCCAGCAGCTTGCGACACGGAGATGGCTACACCTTC. Complete variable domain (other parts from reference TRBV5-6 and TRBJ1-2): DAGVTQSPTHLIKTRGQQVTLRCSPKSGHDTVSWYQQALGQGPQFIFQYYEEEERQRGNFPDRFSGHQFPNYSSELNVNALLLGDSALYLCASSLRHGDGYTFGSGTRLTVV.

This clone occurred a few times. The V gene is TRBV28, the J gene TRBJ2-6; 7 bases are a match to TRBD1. Trimming at V came to 5 bases and at J to 0 bases, leaving 7 bases not matched to a gene. Germline CDR1 and CDR2: MDHEN and SYDVKM. The CDR3 has 17 amino acids. In DNA, the CDR3 is TGTGCCAGCAGTCCCGGGACAGACCACTCTGGGGCCAACGTCCTGACTTTC. Its translation: CASSPGTDHSGANVLTF. The entire variable domain, with the rest obtained from reference TRBV28 and TRBJ2-6, is as follows: DVKVTQSSRYLVKRTGEKVFLECVQDMDHENMFWYRQDPGLGLRLIYFSYDVKMKEKGDIPEGYSVSREKKERFSLILESASTNQTSMYLCASSPGTDHSGANVLTFGAGSRLTVL.

The chain couples TRBV27 to TRBJ2-6, with a weak D call TRBD1 (5 bases). The CDR3 runs to 18 residues. The V end was cut by 1 base, the J end by 3 bases, with 16 bases between. Germline assignment: CDR1 MNHEY and CDR2 SMNVEV (reference sequence). DNA of the CDR3: TGTGCCAGCAGTTTATTAGGGGTAGCCGTGCGTGGGGCCAACGTCCTGACTTTC. This translates into CASSLLGVAVRGANVLTF.

This clone was seen a handful of times. The gene calls are TRBV5-6 and TRBJ1-5; D is possibly TRBD1 (5 bases). This CDR3 comprises 15 residues. The germline V gene encodes CDR1 SGHDT and CDR2 YYEEEE. Trimming took off 0 bases at V and 3 bases at J, with 10 bases between the two ends. CDR3 nucleotide sequence: TGTGCCAGCAGCTTGGCGGGGGGGTTCAATCAGCCCCAGCATTTT. It encodes CASSLAGGFNQPQHF.

The V call is TRBV21-1, the J call TRBJ1-5; the D call of TRBD1 is as the table states it, not checked on the DNA. TRBV21-1 is a recognized pseudogene. This CDR3 contains 16 residues. CDR3 nucleotide sequence: TGTGCCAGCAGCAAAGGCAGTTTGTATAGCAATCAGCCCCAGCATTTT. Encoded protein: CASSKGSLYSNQPQHF.

The chain links TRBV15 to TRBJ1-3; TRBD1 is a possible D gene (6 bases). The CDR3 covers 15 residues. V lost 9 bases and J lost 4, with 19 bases in between. Germline V lookup: CDR1 LNHNV, CDR2 YYDKDF (reference sequence). This chain's CDR3 is CATSRAGARGNTIYF. DNA for the CDR3: TGTGCCACTTCGCGGGCGGGGGCACGGGGAAACACCATATATTTT.

This chain joins TRBV30 and TRBJ1-1, with a possible D match to TRBD1 (5 bases). The germline V and J ends were trimmed by 4 bases and 10 bases, with 16 bases remaining between them. There are 12 residues in the CDR3. Germline lookup yields CDR1 GTSNPN and CDR2 SVGIG (reference sequence). The CDR3 coding sequence is TGTGCCTGGATTCAGGGAGGAACAAGAGCTTTCTTT. The encoded protein is CAWIQGGTRAFF.

This chain connects TRBV12-2 to TRBJ2-5; no DNA check was done on the table's D call, TRBD1. TRBV12-2 is termed a pseudogene. This CDR3 has 12 residues. In nucleotides, the CDR3 is TGTGCAAGTCGCGGACATTGGGAGACCCAGTACTTC. It translates to CASRGHWETQYF.

This clone was seen only a few times. This sequence joins TRBV30 and TRBJ1-2, with 8 nucleotides matching TRBD1. J lost 3 bases, V lost 0 bases, and 6 bases had no gene match. This CDR3 is built from 15 residues. Germline CDR1 reads GTSNPN; CDR2 reads SVGIG (reference sequence). In nucleotides, the CDR3 is TGTGCCTGGAGTGTCCCCCAACAGGGGGACTATGGCTACACCTTC. This translates into CAWSVPQQGDYGYTF.

V usage is TRBV18 and J usage is TRBJ2-1, with a possible D match to TRBD1 (5 bases). The V end was cut by 6 bases, the J end by 8 bases, with 26 bases between. There are 17 residues in the CDR3. Looked up from germline, CDR1 is KGHSH and CDR2 is LQKENI. DNA for the CDR3: TGTGCCAGCTCTCTCAGCTCCCAGGGAATAAGTGTGCATGAGCAGTTCTTC. This sequence encodes CASSLSSQGISVHEQFF.

The chain is built from TRBV11-1 and TRBJ2-5; no clear D gene. This CDR3 has 12 amino acids. V was clipped by 3 bases and J by 7 bases, with 9 bases between them. The germline V gene encodes CDR1 SGHAT and CDR2 FQDESV (reference sequence). This CDR3 reads CASSFEWGTQYF. CDR3 sequence (DNA): TGTGCCAGCAGCTTTGAATGGGGGACCCAGTACTTC.

The chain combines TRBV5-4 with TRBJ2-2; TRBD2 is a possible D gene (6 bases). Germline CDR1 is SGHNT and CDR2 is YYREEE (reference sequence). Trimming cost V 2 bases and J 6 bases, with 8 bases left between them. The CDR3 contains 13 residues. The CDR3 region has the DNA TGTGCCAGCAGCTTCGGGGGTGCCGGGGAGCTGTTTTTT. This codes for CASSFGGAGELFF.

V gene TRBV7-2 combines with J gene TRBJ1-1; 7 bases line up with TRBD1. This CDR3 comprises 17 residues. Germline loops: CDR1 SGHTA, CDR2 FQGNSA. The J segment lost 6 bases and the V segment lost 5 bases, leaving 18 bases of the junction unmatched. The CDR3 nucleotides read TGTGCCAGCAGCGACTATCGCAGGGGGGATAGAGGCCCTGAAGCTTTCTTT. This translates into CASSDYRRGDRGPEAFF.

V gene TRBV10-3 combines with J gene TRBJ2-2, with D possibly TRBD1 on 6 matching bases. This CDR3 is built from 13 residues. CDR1 is ENHRY, CDR2 SYGVKD, per germline. Trimming left V 7 bases short and J 1 base short, with 7 bases between. CDR3 DNA sequence: TGTGCCATCAAGGGACAGAACACCGGGGAGCTGTTTTTT. Amino acids: CAIKGQNTGELFF.

The rearrangement links TRBV9 to TRBJ1-2, with 9 bases fitting TRBD1. The CDR3 extends over 19 amino acids. Germline V gives CDR1 SGDLS, CDR2 YYNGEE. The V gene end was trimmed by 3 bases and the J gene end by 0 bases; junction bases not matched to a gene: 15. CDR3 amino acids: CASSGILTGGPYPNYGYTF. CDR3 coding DNA: TGTGCCAGCAGCGGAATACTCACAGGGGGCCCTTATCCTAACTATGGCTACACCTTC.

The chain carries TRBV2 and TRBJ1-5; D perhaps matches TRBD1 (5 bases). Trimming shortened V by 3 bases and J by 3 bases, and 15 bases separated the two germline ends. CDR1 is SNHLY, CDR2 FYNNEI, per germline. The CDR3 totals 16 residues. The CDR3 region is CASSENIDRFNQPQHF. Here the CDR3 DNA reads TGTGCCAGCAGTGAGAACATTGACAGATTCAATCAGCCCCAGCATTTT.

The J gene is TRBJ1-5, the V gene TRBV7-8; D call uncertain. In germline, CDR1 is SGHVS, CDR2 FQNEAQ. The CDR3 runs to 16 residues. Trimming took 1 base from V and 2 from J, leaving 12 bases between them. The CDR3, as DNA: TGTGCCAGCAGCTTAGTACGCTGGGGTGGCAATCAGCCCCAGCATTTT. Amino acid sequence: CASSLVRWGGNQPQHF.

CDR3: CASSKAQGRVAEAFF. The CDR3 region has the DNA TGTGCCAGCAGCAAGGCACAGGGTAGGGTAGCTGAAGCTTTCTTT. The chain recombines TRBV5-6 with TRBJ1-1, with D maybe TRBD1 (6 bases). The CDR3 runs to 15 residues. The germline gives CDR1 SGHDT, CDR2 YYEEEE. The V gene lost 4 bases and the J gene lost 6 bases, with 19 bases spanning the gap. Combining the CDR3 with reference TRBV5-6 and TRBJ1-1 gives the whole variable domain DAGVTQSPTHLIKTRGQQVTLRCSPKSGHDTVSWYQQALGQGPQFIFQYYEEEERQRGNFPDRFSGHQFPNYSSELNVNALLLGDSALYLCASSKAQGRVAEAFFGQGTRLTVV.

The V call is TRBV5-1, the J call TRBJ2-1, with D uncertain. CDR1 SGHRS and CDR2 YFSETQ come from the germline V gene. This CDR3 has 12 amino acids. V was cut by 7 bases and J by 14 bases, with 19 bases left in between. DNA of the CDR3: TGCGCCAGCTATAGTGTGCCGGATCACAAGTTCTTC. Its protein product is CASYSVPDHKFF. The complete variable domain, with remaining parts taken from reference TRBV5-1 and TRBJ2-1, reads KAGVTQTPRYLIKTRGQQVTLSCSPISGHRSVSWYQQTPGQGLQFLFEYFSETQRNKGNFPGRFSGRQFSNSRSEMNVSTLELGDSALYLCASYSVPDHKFFGPGTRLTVL.

The gene calls are TRBV7-3 and TRBJ2-1; TRBD2 matches 12 bases. V shed 5 bases, J shed 5 bases, and the junction held 7 bases outside the gene matches. Germline V CDR1 and CDR2: SGHTA, FQGTGA. This CDR3 is 16 amino acids long. CDR3 region: CASSRTSGGPNNEQFF. In DNA, the CDR3 is TGTGCCAGCAGCCGTACTAGCGGGGGGCCAAACAATGAGCAGTTCTTC. Combining the CDR3 with reference TRBV7-3 and TRBJ2-1 gives the whole variable domain GAGVSQTPSNKVTEKGKYVELRCDPISGHTALYWYRQSLGQGPEFLIYFQGTGAADDSGLPNDRFFAVRPEGSVSTLKIQRTERGDSAVYLCASSRTSGGPNNEQFFGPGTRLTVL.

The rearrangement links TRBV7-9 to TRBJ1-1, with a weak D call TRBD1 (6 bases). This CDR3 contains 17 residues. Germline lookup yields CDR1 SEHNR and CDR2 FQNEAQ (reference sequence). Trimming pared 7 bases from V and 0 bases from J, leaving 21 bases between. The CDR3: CASMSKPQGPMNTEAFF. The CDR3 bases are TGTGCCAGCATGTCCAAACCACAGGGCCCAATGAACACTGAAGCTTTCTTT.

The chain recombines TRBV13 with TRBJ2-1; 8 bases map to TRBD2. Germline-derived CDR1 and CDR2 are PRHDT and FYEKMQ (reference sequence). Trimming at V came to 6 bases and at J to 8 bases, leaving 18 bases not matched to a gene. The CDR3 is 17 residues long. CDR3 sequence: CASRTLVPGGIGYEQFF. The DNA for the CDR3 is TGTGCCAGCAGAACTCTGGTCCCGGGGGGGATTGGGTATGAGCAGTTCTTC.

The V gene is TRBV7-2, the J gene TRBJ1-3, with D perhaps matching TRBD1 (6 bases). CDR1 is SGHTA and CDR2 is FQGNSA in the germline V gene. The CDR3 sequence is 16 residues long. V was cut by 1 base and J by 4 bases, with 14 bases left in between. The CDR3 region is CASSLVGGAYGNTIYF. Written as DNA, the CDR3 is TGTGCCAGCAGCTTAGTGGGGGGGGCGTACGGAAACACCATATATTTT.

The gene calls are TRBV5-4 and TRBJ1-2, with D possibly matching TRBD1 (5 bases). The CDR3 is 13 residues long. Per the germline V gene, CDR1 is SGHNT and CDR2 is YYREEE (reference sequence). The V end was cut by 5 bases, the J end by 3 bases, with 11 bases between. CDR3 sequence reads: CASRRGVDYGYTF. In DNA form, the CDR3 reads TGTGCCAGCAGACGGGGCGTGGACTATGGCTACACCTTC.

The chain recombines TRBV2 with TRBJ2-6; D is uncertain. Deletions cut 6 bases from V and 0 bases from J, with 12 bases between. Germline values: CDR1 SNHLY, CDR2 FYNNEI. The CDR3 consists of 16 residues. This CDR3 reads CASSRLRDSGANVLTF. CDR3 in DNA: TGTGCCAGCAGCCGTCTAAGGGACTCTGGGGCCAACGTCCTGACTTTC. Based on the CDR3 plus reference TRBV2 and TRBJ2-6, the full variable domain is EPEVTQTPSHQVTQMGQEVILRCVPISNHLYFYWYRQILGQKVEFLVSFYNNEISEKSEIFDDQFSVERPDGSNFTLKIRSTKLEDSAMYFCASSRLRDSGANVLTFGAGSRLTVL.

This clone was recorded a few times. The genes are TRBV6-4 and TRBJ1-2; no definite D call. The V end lost 6 bases, the J end lost 4 bases, and 9 bases lay between the germline ends. Germline lookup yields CDR1 MRHNA and CDR2 SNTAGT. The CDR3 totals 12 residues. The CDR3 spells CASSSDTYGYTF. The CDR3 nucleotides are TGTGCCAGCAGCTCAGATACCTATGGCTACACCTTC.

The chain's CDR3 is CASSYVVAGEQFF. The CDR3 nucleotides read TGTGCCAGCAGTTATGTGGTAGCGGGTGAGCAGTTCTTC. The chain recombines TRBV6-1 with TRBJ2-1; 7 bases line up with TRBD2. This CDR3 has 13 amino acids. After removal of 5 bases from V and 9 bases from J, the junction contained 7 bases not matched to a gene. Per germline, CDR1 MNHNS and CDR2 SASEGT.

This rearrangement joins TRBV4-1 to TRBJ1-1, with D possibly TRBD1 on 5 matching bases. The germline V gene has CDR1 MGHRA and CDR2 YSYEKL. CDR3 length: 13 residues. V lost 3 bases to trimming and J lost 10 bases, with 15 bases between them. The CDR3 protein is CASSHPGDSRAFF. Written as DNA, the CDR3 is TGCGCCAGCAGCCACCCTGGGGACTCAAGAGCTTTCTTT.

The chain is built from TRBV6-1 and TRBJ1-3; TRBD1 might be the D (5 bases). The V gene lost 3 bases and the J gene lost 1 base, with 10 bases spanning the gap. Germline V gene lookup returns CDR1 MNHNS and CDR2 SASEGT. The CDR3 totals 15 residues. The CDR3, as DNA: TGTGCCAGCAGTGATTGGACAATATCTGGAAACACCATATATTTT. Its protein product is CASSDWTISGNTIYF.

The chain joins TRBV18 to TRBJ1-2; TRBD1 aligns across 8 bases. CDR1 and CDR2 (germline): KGHSH, LQKENI. The CDR3 totals 14 residues. Trimming at V came to 4 bases and at J to 0 bases, leaving 1 base not matched to a gene. The CDR3 sequence is CASSLDRANYGYTF. CDR3 nucleotides: TGTGCCAGCTCACTGGACAGGGCTAACTATGGCTACACCTTC.

The chain joins TRBV2 to TRBJ1-6; TRBD1 matches 11 bases. The CDR3 spans 14 residues. Germline assignment: CDR1 SNHLY and CDR2 FYNNEI. The V gene end was trimmed by 6 bases and the J gene end by 5 bases; junction bases not matched to a gene: 0. The CDR3: CASRGQGDNSPLHF. The CDR3 DNA is TGTGCCAGCAGGGGACAGGGGGATAATTCACCCCTCCACTTT. The full variable domain, with the rest looked up from reference TRBV2 and TRBJ1-6, is EPEVTQTPSHQVTQMGQEVILRCVPISNHLYFYWYRQILGQKVEFLVSFYNNEISEKSEIFDDQFSVERPDGSNFTLKIRSTKLEDSAMYFCASRGQGDNSPLHFGNGTRLTVT.